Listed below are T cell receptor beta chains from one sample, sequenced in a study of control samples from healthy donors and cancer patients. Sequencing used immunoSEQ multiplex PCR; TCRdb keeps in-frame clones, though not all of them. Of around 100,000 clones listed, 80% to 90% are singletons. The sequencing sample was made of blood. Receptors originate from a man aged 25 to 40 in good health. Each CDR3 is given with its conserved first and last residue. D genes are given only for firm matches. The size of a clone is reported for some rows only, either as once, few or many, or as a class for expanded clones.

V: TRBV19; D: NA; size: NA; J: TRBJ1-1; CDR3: CASSADRSAPSIMNTEAFF; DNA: TGTGCCAGTAGTGCAGACCGTTCAGCCCCCTCTATCATGAACACTGAAGCTTTCTTT
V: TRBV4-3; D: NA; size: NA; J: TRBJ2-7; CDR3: CASSRGQSYEQYF; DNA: TGCGCCAGCAGCCGCGGACAATCCTACGAGCAGTACTTC
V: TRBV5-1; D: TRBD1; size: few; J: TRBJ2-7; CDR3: CASSSDPGQRSHEQYF; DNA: TGCGCCAGCAGCTCGGACCCGGGACAGAGGAGCCACGAGCAGTACTTC
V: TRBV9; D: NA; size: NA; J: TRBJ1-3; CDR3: CASSVGQGSYSSGNTIYF; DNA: TGTGCCAGCAGCGTAGGCCAGGGGTCGTATAGCTCTGGAAACACCATATATTTT
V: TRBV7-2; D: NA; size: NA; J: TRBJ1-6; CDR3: CASSPIGGADSPLHF; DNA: TGTGCCAGCAGCCCCATAGGGGGGGCGGATTCACCCCTCCACTTT
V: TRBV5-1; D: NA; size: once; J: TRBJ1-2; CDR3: CASSWGVGDYGYTF; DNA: TGCGCCAGCAGTTGGGGAGTCGGGGACTATGGCTACACCTTC
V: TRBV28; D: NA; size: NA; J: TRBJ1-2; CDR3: CASSFSGLRKGHYGYTF; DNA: TGTGCCAGCAGTTTTAGTGGTTTGAGGAAAGGTCACTATGGCTACACCTTC
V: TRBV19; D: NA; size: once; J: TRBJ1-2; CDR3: CASRQSDGLYGYTF; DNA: TGTGCCAGTAGGCAGAGCGATGGGCTCTATGGCTACACCTTC
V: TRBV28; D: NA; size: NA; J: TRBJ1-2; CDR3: CASSSTGYGYTF; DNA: TGTGCCAGCAGCTCCACCGGCTATGGCTACACCTTC
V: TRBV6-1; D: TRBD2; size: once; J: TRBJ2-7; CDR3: CASSESGGSSYEQYF; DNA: TGTGCCAGCAGTGAAAGTGGCGGGAGCTCCTACGAGCAGTACTTC
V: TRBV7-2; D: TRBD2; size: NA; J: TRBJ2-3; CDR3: CASSLALAWSGKSSTDTQYF; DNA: TGTGCCAGCAGCTTAGCGCTAGCATGGAGCGGGAAATCTAGCACAGATACGCAGTATTTT
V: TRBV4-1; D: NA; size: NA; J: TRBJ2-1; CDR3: CASSQGNSRTQYNEQFF; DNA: TGCGCCAGCAGCCAAGGAAATTCGCGGACTCAATACAATGAGCAGTTCTTC
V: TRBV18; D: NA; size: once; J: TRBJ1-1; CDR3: CASSQGVNTEAFF; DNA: TGTGCCAGCTCACAGGGAGTGAACACTGAAGCTTTCTTT
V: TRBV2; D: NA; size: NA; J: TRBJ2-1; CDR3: CAIPGPHYNEQFF; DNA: TGTGCCATCCCGGGACCGCACTACAATGAGCAGTTCTTC
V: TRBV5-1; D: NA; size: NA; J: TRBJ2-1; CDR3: CASRRWGAEGEQFF; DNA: TGCGCCAGCAGACGATGGGGCGCGGAAGGTGAGCAGTTCTTC
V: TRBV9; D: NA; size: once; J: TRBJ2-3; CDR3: CASSARGSTLRGTDTQYF; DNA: TGTGCCAGCAGCGCCCGCGGGTCTACCCTGCGTGGCACAGATACGCAGTATTTT
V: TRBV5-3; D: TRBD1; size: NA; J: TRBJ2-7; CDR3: CARSSDRGGGDNYEQYF; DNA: TGTGCCAGAAGCTCAGACAGGGGCGGAGGGGACAACTACGAGCAGTACTTC
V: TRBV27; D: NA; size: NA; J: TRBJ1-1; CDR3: CASSLFRNTEAFF; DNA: TGTGCCAGCAGTTTATTCCGGAACACTGAAGCTTTCTTT
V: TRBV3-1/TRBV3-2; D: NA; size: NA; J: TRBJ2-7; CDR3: CASSPGYEQYF; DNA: TGTGCCAGCAGCCCGGGCTACGAGCAGTACTTC
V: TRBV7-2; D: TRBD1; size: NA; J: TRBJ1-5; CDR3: CASSTGQGAYQPQHF; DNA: TGTGCCAGCAGCACGGGACAGGGGGCCTATCAGCCCCAGCATTTT
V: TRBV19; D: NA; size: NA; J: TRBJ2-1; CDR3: CASSIDSYNEQFF; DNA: TGTGCCAGTAGTATCGACAGTTACAATGAGCAGTTCTTC
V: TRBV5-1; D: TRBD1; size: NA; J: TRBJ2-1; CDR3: CASSPVQGAVNEQFF; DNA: TGCGCCAGCAGCCCGGTGCAGGGGGCGGTAAATGAGCAGTTCTTC
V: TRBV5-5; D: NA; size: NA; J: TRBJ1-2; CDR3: CASSLMEDSYYGYTF; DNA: TGTGCCAGCAGCCTCATGGAGGACAGCTACTATGGCTACACCTTC
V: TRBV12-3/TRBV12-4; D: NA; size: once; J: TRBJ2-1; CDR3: CASSLRGNEQFF; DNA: TGTGCCAGCAGTTTAAGGGGCAATGAGCAGTTCTTC
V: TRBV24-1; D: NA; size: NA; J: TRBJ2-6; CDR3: CATSEGSGANVLTF; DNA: TGTGCCACCAGTGAAGGCTCTGGGGCCAACGTCCTGACTTTC
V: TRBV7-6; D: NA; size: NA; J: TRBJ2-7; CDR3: CASSLEAVSYEQYF; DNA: TGTGCCAGCAGCTTAGAGGCCGTGAGCTACGAGCAGTACTTC
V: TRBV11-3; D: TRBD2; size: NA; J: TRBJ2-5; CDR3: CASSLVLAGETQYF; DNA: TGTGCCAGCAGCTTAGTGCTAGCGGGAGAGACCCAGTACTTC
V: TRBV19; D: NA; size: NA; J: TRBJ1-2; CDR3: CASRPGGGGPGYGYTF; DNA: TGTGCCAGTAGGCCCGGCGGGGGGGGGCCGGGGTATGGCTACACCTTC
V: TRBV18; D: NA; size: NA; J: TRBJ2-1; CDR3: CASSPPQRARSYNEQFF; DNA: TGTGCCAGCTCACCACCTCAGCGGGCACGCTCCTACAATGAGCAGTTCTTC
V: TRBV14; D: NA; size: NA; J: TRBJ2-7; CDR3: CASSHYVAYEQYF; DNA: TGTGCCAGCAGCCACTATGTGGCCTACGAGCAGTACTTC
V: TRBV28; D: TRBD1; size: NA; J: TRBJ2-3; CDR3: CARERDRSTDTQYF; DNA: TGTGCCAGAGAACGGGACAGAAGCACAGATACGCAGTATTTT
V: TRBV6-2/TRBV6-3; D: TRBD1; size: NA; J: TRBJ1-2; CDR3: CASSYSDRAVGYTF; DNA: TGTGCCAGCAGTTACTCCGACAGGGCAGTCGGCTACACCTTC
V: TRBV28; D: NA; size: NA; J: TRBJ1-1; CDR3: CASSLLPNTEAFF; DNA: TGTGCCAGCAGTTTACTCCCGAACACTGAAGCTTTCTTT
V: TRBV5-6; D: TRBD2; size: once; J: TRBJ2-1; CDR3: CASSLVREILLVGYNEQFF; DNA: TGTGCCAGCAGCTTGGTGCGGGAGATTTTACTTGTGGGCTACAATGAGCAGTTCTTC
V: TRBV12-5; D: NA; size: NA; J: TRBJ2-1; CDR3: CASGLEAKTYNEQFF; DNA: TGTGCTAGTGGTTTGGAGGCCAAAACCTACAATGAGCAGTTCTTC
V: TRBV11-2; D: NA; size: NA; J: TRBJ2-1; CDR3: CASSLDQFAVSYNEQFF; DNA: TGTGCCAGCAGCTTAGATCAGTTCGCTGTTTCCTACAATGAGCAGTTCTTC
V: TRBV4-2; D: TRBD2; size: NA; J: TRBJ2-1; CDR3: CASSPEREANEQFF; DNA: TGTGCCAGCAGCCCCGAGCGGGAGGCTAATGAGCAGTTCTTC
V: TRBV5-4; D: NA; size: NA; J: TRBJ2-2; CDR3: CASSIDTGELFF; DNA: TGTGCCAGCAGCATCGATACCGGGGAGCTGTTTTTT
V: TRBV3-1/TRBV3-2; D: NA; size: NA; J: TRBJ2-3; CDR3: CASSQGNRQESTDTQYF; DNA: TGTGCCAGCAGCCAAGGAAATCGACAGGAGAGCACAGATACGCAGTATTTT
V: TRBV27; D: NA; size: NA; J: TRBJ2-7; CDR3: CASSTGSYEQYF; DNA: TGTGCCAGCAGTACAGGATCCTACGAGCAGTACTTC
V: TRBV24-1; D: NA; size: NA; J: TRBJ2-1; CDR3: CATSDFNQGMGSYNEQFF; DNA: TGTGCCACCAGTGATTTCAACCAGGGGATGGGATCCTACAATGAGCAGTTCTTC
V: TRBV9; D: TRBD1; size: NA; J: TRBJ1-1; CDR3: CASSAGTGVPADTEAFF; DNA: TGTGCCAGCAGCGCCGGGACAGGGGTGCCTGCTGACACTGAAGCTTTCTTT
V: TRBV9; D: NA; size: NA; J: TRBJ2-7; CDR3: CASSPLLGDKYEQYF; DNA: TGTGCCAGCAGCCCCTTGCTCGGGGACAAGTACGAGCAGTACTTC
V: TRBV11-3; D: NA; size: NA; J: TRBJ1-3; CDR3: CASSLNRAKGEFTGNTIYF; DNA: TGTGCCAGCAGCTTGAACAGGGCCAAAGGAGAATTCACTGGAAACACCATATATTTT